This is a list of T cell receptor beta chains from one sample in a study of T cell changes during pregnancy in multiple sclerosis. The protocol was immunoSEQ multiplex PCR, while the TCRdb copy is restricted to in-frame clones and leaves out a portion. The data show 80,000 to 100,000 clones, roughly 89% seen once. The sample in question was peripheral blood, obtained after pregnancy. The receptors were sampled from a female donor in good health, enrolled as a control in a pregnancy study. Each CDR3 is given with its conserved first and last residue. The D gene is left open where the match is weak. A row's size may be missing; if present it is once, few, many or a size class.

D,J,V,size,DNA,CDR3
-,TRBJ2-5,TRBV19,-,TGTGCCAGTAGTGTGACAGTTCAAGAGACCCAGTACTTC,CASSVTVQETQYF
TRBD2,TRBJ2-3,TRBV19,-,TGTGCCAGTAGTTTCTTCCGACTAGCGGGGGGCGGAGATACGCAGTATTTT,CASSFFRLAGGGDTQYF
-,TRBJ1-1,TRBV15,-,TGTGCCACCAGCAGGTCCCGAGGCGTGGGAGACACTGAAGCTTTCTTT,CATSRSRGVGDTEAFF
-,TRBJ1-1,TRBV27,-,TGTGCCAGCAGTTACGGAGTATACACTGAAGCTTTCTTT,CASSYGVYTEAFF
TRBD1,TRBJ1-2,TRBV5-6,-,TGTGCCAGCAGCCAGAGACAGGGTTCCCATGGCTACACCTTC,CASSQRQGSHGYTF
-,TRBJ2-2,TRBV20-1,-,TGCAGTGCTAGCGAGGGAAGGGAGCTGTTTTTT,CSASEGRELFF
TRBD1,TRBJ2-2,TRBV5-4,-,TGTGCCAGCAGCTTGGCCACGGGACAGGCCCGCGGCGGGGAGCTGTTTTTT,CASSLATGQARGGELFF
TRBD2,TRBJ2-1,TRBV7-3,-,TGTGCCAGCAGCTTAGGGGGACTAGCGGGTAAGAATGAGCAGTTCTTC,CASSLGGLAGKNEQFF
TRBD1,TRBJ1-1,TRBV7-9,-,TGTGCCAGCAGCAGAGACAGGGGTTCTCAAGCTTTCTTT,CASSRDRGSQAFF
-,TRBJ1-1,TRBV7-8,-,TGTGCCAGCAGCCATCGGCTGTCGCTAGGAGAAATTGAAGCTTTCTTT,CASSHRLSLGEIEAFF
TRBD1,TRBJ1-2,TRBV9,once,TGTGCCAGCAGCGTTCTAGGGGACAGACCTAAACTGGACCTTAACTATGGCTACACCTTC,CASSVLGDRPKLDLNYGYTF
-,TRBJ1-3,TRBV5-1,-,TGCGCCAGCAGCCCAATCCCGGGACACTCTGGAAACACCATATATTTT,CASSPIPGHSGNTIYF
TRBD2,TRBJ2-1,TRBV7-4,-,TGTGCCAGCAGCTTAGGGGGACTAGGGTACAATGAGCAGTTCTTC,CASSLGGLGYNEQFF
-,TRBJ1-2,TRBV5-4,-,TGTGCCAGCAGCCCGGGACTGCTGGGACGGATTGGCTACACCTTC,CASSPGLLGRIGYTF
TRBD1,TRBJ1-6,TRBV7-9,few,TGTGCCAGCAGCTTATTTGGTCGGCAGGGGGCTGATTCACCCCTCCACTTT,CASSLFGRQGADSPLHF
TRBD2,TRBJ2-6,TRBV27,-,TGTGCCAGCAGTTTAAGACGGGCCGGGGGGTCTGGGGCCAACGTCCTGACTTTC,CASSLRRAGGSGANVLTF
-,TRBJ1-5,TRBV7-6,-,TGTGCCAGCAGCCAACTACCGGGACACCTTAATCAGCCCCAGCATTTT,CASSQLPGHLNQPQHF
-,TRBJ2-1,TRBV27,-,TGTGCCAGCAGTTGGAAACGGAGCTCCTACAATGAGCAGTTCTTC,CASSWKRSSYNEQFF
-,TRBJ1-1,TRBV19,-,TGTGCCAGTAGGACAGTCATGAACACTGAAGCTTTCTTT,CASRTVMNTEAFF
-,TRBJ1-4,TRBV20-1,-,TGCAGTGCCACCGGGAACGAAAAACTGTTTTTT,CSATGNEKLFF
-,TRBJ2-2,TRBV4-3,-,TGCGCCAGCAGCCAAGATTTGGGGGGTGATCCCGGGGAGCTGTTTTTT,CASSQDLGGDPGELFF
-,TRBJ2-7,TRBV5-1,once,TGCGCCAGCAGGTTCGCAGGGATCGGCGAGCAGTACTTC,CASRFAGIGEQYF
-,TRBJ1-4,TRBV28,-,TGTGCCAGCACCGTCGGGACACCTGAAAAACTGTTTTTT,CASTVGTPEKLFF